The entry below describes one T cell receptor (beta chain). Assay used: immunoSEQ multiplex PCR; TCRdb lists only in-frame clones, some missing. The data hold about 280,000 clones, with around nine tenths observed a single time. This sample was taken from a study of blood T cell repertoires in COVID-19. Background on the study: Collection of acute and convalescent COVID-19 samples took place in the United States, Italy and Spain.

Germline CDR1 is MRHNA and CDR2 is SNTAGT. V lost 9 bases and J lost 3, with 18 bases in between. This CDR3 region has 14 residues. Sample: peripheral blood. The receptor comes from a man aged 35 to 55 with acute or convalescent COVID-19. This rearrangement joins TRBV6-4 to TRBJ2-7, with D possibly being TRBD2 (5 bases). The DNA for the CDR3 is TGTGCCAGACGTGGGAGTCCTACCAACTACGAGCAGTACTTC. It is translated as CARRGSPTNYEQYF.